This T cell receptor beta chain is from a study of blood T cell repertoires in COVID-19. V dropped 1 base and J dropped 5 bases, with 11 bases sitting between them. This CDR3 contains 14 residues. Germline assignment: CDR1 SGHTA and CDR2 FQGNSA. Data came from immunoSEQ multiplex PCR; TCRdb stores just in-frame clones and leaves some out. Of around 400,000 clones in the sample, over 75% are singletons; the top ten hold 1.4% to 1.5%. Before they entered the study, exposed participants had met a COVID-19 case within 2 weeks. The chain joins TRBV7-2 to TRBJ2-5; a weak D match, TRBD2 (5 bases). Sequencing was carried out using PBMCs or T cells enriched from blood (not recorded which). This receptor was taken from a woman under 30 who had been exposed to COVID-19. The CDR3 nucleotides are TGTGCCAGCAGCTTAGGCGCTGGCGGGGAGACCCAGTACTTC. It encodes CASSLGAGGETQYF.